This TCR beta chain was found in a study of early T cells in non-severe SARS-CoV-2 infection. Germline loops: CDR1 MDHEN, CDR2 SYDVKM. V was pared by 8 bases and J by 3 bases, with 20 bases between. The CDR3 covers 15 residues. Overall study results and limits: Lookups in VDJdb leaned toward anti-spike CD8 responses and missed private and CD4 specificities.

As part of library construction, unique molecular identifiers were attached to individual cDNA molecules. Via MiXCR, TCRdb re-called the 5' RACE reads, giving one row per CDR3 protein. The profile shows about 56,000 distinct CDR3 sequences, roughly 16% of them singletons. At least ten counts were recorded for this clonotype. Its target is not known. This receptor was obtained from an adult who was a healthcare worker with PCR-confirmed SARS-CoV-2 infection or an uninfected control (not recorded which). The material was whole blood, obtained at baseline. This sequence joins TRBV28 and TRBJ2-7; TRBD2 is a possible D gene (6 bases). CDR3 protein: CASSDYGSGYYEQYF. The CDR3, as DNA: TGTGCCAGCTCGGACTACGGCTCTGGGTACTACGAGCAGTACTTC.